Listed below are T cell receptor beta chains from one sample, sequenced in a study of shared T cell receptors in the human thymus. Sequencing used immunoSEQ multiplex PCR; TCRdb keeps in-frame clones, though not all of them. The table lists about 660,000 clones, approximately 88% of them singletons. The sample was also reused in another study, on human thymus T cells.

Material: thymocytes. The receptors here all came from a boy under three years old with a congenital heart defect. The CDR3 runs from the conserved cysteine through the conserved F or W. Part of the rows lack a size; the others show once, few, many or a class for expanded clones.

clone_size: NA; v_call: TRBV28; j_call: TRBJ1-1; cdr3_aa: CASSLSQPNEAFF
clone_size: NA; v_call: TRBV14; j_call: TRBJ2-1; cdr3_aa: CASSQGHGLAGLVDNEQFF
clone_size: NA; v_call: TRBV18; j_call: TRBJ2-7; cdr3_aa: CASSPTSGRRWGDEQYF
clone_size: NA; v_call: TRBV7-2; j_call: TRBJ2-7; cdr3_aa: CASSLSQGARLLPYEQYF
clone_size: NA; v_call: TRBV7-2; j_call: TRBJ2-1; cdr3_aa: CASRAGTSYWEQFF
clone_size: NA; v_call: TRBV30; j_call: TRBJ2-1; cdr3_aa: CAWSVFAGGDNEQFF
clone_size: once; v_call: TRBV2; j_call: TRBJ2-7; cdr3_aa: CASTKRDRGPSYEQYF
clone_size: NA; v_call: TRBV6-5; j_call: TRBJ1-2; cdr3_aa: CASMGGQGDGYTF
clone_size: NA; v_call: TRBV30; j_call: TRBJ1-1; cdr3_aa: CAWRDGGQGTEAFF
clone_size: few; v_call: TRBV28; j_call: TRBJ2-2; cdr3_aa: CASRLTSGRDPGELFF
clone_size: NA; v_call: TRBV25-1; j_call: TRBJ2-7; cdr3_aa: CASSESFRVRHEQYF
clone_size: few; v_call: TRBV5-1; j_call: TRBJ2-7; cdr3_aa: CASSLTQGYEQYF
clone_size: NA; v_call: TRBV4-2; j_call: TRBJ2-5; cdr3_aa: CASSPRLGGRLETQYF
clone_size: NA; v_call: TRBV4-3; j_call: TRBJ2-3; cdr3_aa: CASSQGVQGFKDTQYF
clone_size: NA; v_call: TRBV4-1; j_call: TRBJ2-7; cdr3_aa: CASSQALRGPPYEQYF
clone_size: NA; v_call: TRBV28; j_call: TRBJ1-5; cdr3_aa: CASSLCVRRGNQPQHF
clone_size: few; v_call: TRBV6-5; j_call: TRBJ2-4; cdr3_aa: CASSPARRDKNIQYF
clone_size: few; v_call: TRBV28; j_call: TRBJ1-4; cdr3_aa: CASSLLQGGKLFF
clone_size: NA; v_call: TRBV1; j_call: TRBJ1-1; cdr3_aa: CTSSQDPRRGTEAFF
clone_size: NA; v_call: TRBV10-1; j_call: TRBJ2-7; cdr3_aa: CASSGGPGRSYEQYF
clone_size: NA; v_call: TRBV9; j_call: TRBJ2-7; cdr3_aa: CASSPQGRANEQYF
clone_size: NA; v_call: TRBV4-1; j_call: TRBJ2-5; cdr3_aa: CASSQGFVFTGGARIETQYF
clone_size: NA; v_call: TRBV30; j_call: TRBJ2-7; cdr3_aa: CAWSGLGSRAYEQYF
clone_size: once; v_call: TRBV4-3; j_call: TRBJ1-2; cdr3_aa: CASSQAPGGGYTF
clone_size: NA; v_call: TRBV30; j_call: TRBJ1-4; cdr3_aa: CAWSTLGRDEKLFF
clone_size: NA; v_call: TRBV27; j_call: TRBJ1-2; cdr3_aa: CASSPDRFHGYTF
clone_size: NA; v_call: TRBV14; j_call: TRBJ1-4; cdr3_aa: CASSARDRVTYEKLFF
clone_size: NA; v_call: TRBV19; j_call: TRBJ2-1; cdr3_aa: CASSTAGTRLPGSYNEQFF
clone_size: NA; v_call: TRBV5-4; j_call: TRBJ2-2; cdr3_aa: CASSFQGYTGELFF
clone_size: NA; v_call: TRBV30; j_call: TRBJ1-5; cdr3_aa: CAWSVRRQGIQPQHF
clone_size: NA; v_call: TRBV4-3; j_call: TRBJ2-7; cdr3_aa: CASSQGTWGRAGNEQYF
clone_size: NA; v_call: TRBV4-3; j_call: TRBJ2-1; cdr3_aa: CASSQDMGRDSENEQFF
clone_size: NA; v_call: TRBV5-6; j_call: TRBJ2-1; cdr3_aa: CASSLVGTSQNEQFF
clone_size: few; v_call: TRBV4-1; j_call: TRBJ2-2; cdr3_aa: CASSQDHGGRDTGELFF
clone_size: NA; v_call: TRBV23-1; j_call: TRBJ2-1; cdr3_aa: CASSQYPGGNNEQFF
clone_size: NA; v_call: TRBV23-1; j_call: TRBJ2-7; cdr3_aa: CASSQSLSRPEQYF
clone_size: few; v_call: TRBV28; j_call: TRBJ2-1; cdr3_aa: CASRGGPRGNEQFF
clone_size: NA; v_call: TRBV2; j_call: TRBJ2-5; cdr3_aa: CASSPRYGLAIFHETQYF
clone_size: NA; v_call: TRBV7-2; j_call: TRBJ1-2; cdr3_aa: CASSPERESSNYGYTF
clone_size: NA; v_call: TRBV30; j_call: TRBJ1-4; cdr3_aa: CAGRDRGISTNEKLFF
clone_size: NA; v_call: TRBV20-1; j_call: TRBJ2-3; cdr3_aa: CSAPEADTQYF
clone_size: NA; v_call: TRBV27; j_call: TRBJ1-2; cdr3_aa: CASSPARGRDGYTF
clone_size: NA; v_call: TRBV7-8; j_call: TRBJ2-2; cdr3_aa: CASSLAFRGRYGELFF
clone_size: NA; v_call: TRBV2; j_call: TRBJ1-2; cdr3_aa: CATQDCLALDTF